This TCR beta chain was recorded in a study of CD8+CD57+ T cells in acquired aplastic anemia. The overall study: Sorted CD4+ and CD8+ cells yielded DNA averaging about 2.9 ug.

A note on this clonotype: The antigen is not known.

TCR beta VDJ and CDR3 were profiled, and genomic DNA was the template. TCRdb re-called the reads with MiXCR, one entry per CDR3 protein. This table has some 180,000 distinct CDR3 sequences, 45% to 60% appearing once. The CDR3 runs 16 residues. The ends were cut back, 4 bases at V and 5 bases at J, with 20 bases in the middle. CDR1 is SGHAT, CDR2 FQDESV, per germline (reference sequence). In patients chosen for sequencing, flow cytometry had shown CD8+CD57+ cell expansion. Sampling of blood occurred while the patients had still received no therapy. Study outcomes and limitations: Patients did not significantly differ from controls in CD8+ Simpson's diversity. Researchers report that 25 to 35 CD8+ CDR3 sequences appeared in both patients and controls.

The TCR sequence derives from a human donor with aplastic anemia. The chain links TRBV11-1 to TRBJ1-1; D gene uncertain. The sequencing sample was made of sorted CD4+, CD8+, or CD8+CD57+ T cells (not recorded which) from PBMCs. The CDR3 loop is CASSYFPSKGPTEAFF. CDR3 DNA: TGTGCCAGCAGCTATTTTCCATCGAAAGGGCCGACTGAAGCTTTCTTT. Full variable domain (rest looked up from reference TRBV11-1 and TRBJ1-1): EAEVAQSPRYKITEKSQAVAFWCDPISGHATLYWYRQILGQGPELLVQFQDESVVDDSQLPKDRFSAERLKGVDSTLKIQPAELGDSAMYLCASSYFPSKGPTEAFFGQGTRLTVV.